This T cell receptor beta chain was identified in a study of OX40 agonist ivuxolimab in advanced cancers. Study-wide background: The study enrolled dose-escalation patients with hepatocellular carcinoma, melanoma, renal cell or head and neck cancer.

If patients had autoimmune disease history or systemic immunosuppression, they were excluded. Sampled blood was obtained at baseline, cycle 4 day 1, and cycle 7 day 1. The CDR3 consists of 20 residues. V was clipped by 4 bases and J by 5 bases; unmatched bases: 23. CDR1 LNHDA and CDR2 SQIVND come from the germline V gene (reference sequence). As to this clone: Its cognate antigen is unknown.

General study points: There was clonal expansion of CD4+ and CD8+ blood T cells by week 6 at 0.1 to 3.0 mg/kg.

Data came from immunoSEQ multiplex PCR; TCRdb stores just in-frame clones and leaves some out. The sample holds about 100,000 clones, around 87% seen once. The V and J genes are TRBV19 and TRBJ2-1; 7 nucleotides line up with TRBD2. The clonotype was recovered from an adult with an advanced solid tumor such as melanoma, head and neck, liver or kidney cancer. This specimen was CD4+ or CD8+ T cells sorted from blood, taken in a trial of the OX40 agonist ivuxolimab. CDR3 nucleotides: TGTGCCAGTAGTAGACGGACTAGTTCGCGCCGTGAAAATAAAAACAATGAGCAGTTCTTC. Translating gives CASSRRTSSRRENKNNEQFF.